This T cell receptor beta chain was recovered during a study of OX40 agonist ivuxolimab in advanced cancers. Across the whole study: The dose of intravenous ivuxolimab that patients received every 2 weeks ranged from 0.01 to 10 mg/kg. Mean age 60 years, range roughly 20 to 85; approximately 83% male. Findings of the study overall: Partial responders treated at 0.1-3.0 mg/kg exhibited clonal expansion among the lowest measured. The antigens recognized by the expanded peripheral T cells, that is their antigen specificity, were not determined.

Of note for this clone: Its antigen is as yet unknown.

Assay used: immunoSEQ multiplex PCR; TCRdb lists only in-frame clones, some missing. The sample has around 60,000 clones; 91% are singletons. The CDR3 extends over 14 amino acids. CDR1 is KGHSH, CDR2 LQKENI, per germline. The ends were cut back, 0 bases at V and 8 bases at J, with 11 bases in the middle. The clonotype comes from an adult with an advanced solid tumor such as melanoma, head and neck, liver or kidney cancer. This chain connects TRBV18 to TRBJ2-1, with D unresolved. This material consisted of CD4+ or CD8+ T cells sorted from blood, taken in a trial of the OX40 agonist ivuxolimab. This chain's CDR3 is CASSPPAVLDEQFF. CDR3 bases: TGTGCCAGCTCACCACCGGCAGTTTTGGATGAGCAGTTCTTC.